The sequence of this T cell receptor (beta chain) was determined in a study of somatic mutations in cytotoxic T cells in rheumatoid arthritis. About the research overall: Patient blood, approximately 30 ml in EDTA, was obtained immediately after diagnosis and prior to the start of any treatment.

Using immunoSEQ multiplex PCR, the repertoire was profiled, and TCRdb retains in-frame clones only, with some absent. The sample has 13,000 or so clones; more than 75% are singletons. Study outcomes and limitations: Some patients, about an eighth of the roughly 65, had a largest CD8+ clone that exceeded 20% of CD8+ cells. Patients with rheumatoid arthritis, but not healthy controls, had CD8+ clonality that increased with age.

Germline assignment: CDR1 SGHDN and CDR2 FVKESK. V dropped 2 bases and J dropped 1 base, with 20 bases sitting between them. This CDR3 spans 18 amino acids. In the case of this clone: What it binds is unknown.

Each population, CD4+ and CD8+ cells, was isolated by positive magnetic bead selection and checked for purity by flow cytometry. The V and J genes are TRBV14 and TRBJ1-1; D perhaps matches TRBD1 (5 bases). The origin of this receptor is an adult with rheumatoid arthritis. The sequenced sample was CD8+ T cells sorted from blood. The CDR3 coding sequence is TGTGCCAGCAGCCAATCAAATGGATTAGGGACGAGGAACACTGAAGCTTTCTTT. This codes for CASSQSNGLGTRNTEAFF.